This TCR beta chain is drawn from a study of blood T cell repertoires in COVID-19. Cohorts were assigned according to the clinical history that participants reported. TCRdb's copy holds only in-frame clones and misses some; the assay was immunoSEQ multiplex PCR. Altogether fewer than 350,000 clones are present, around 87% being singletons, with the ten largest covering 1.7%. The source material was PBMCs or T cells enriched from blood (not recorded which). This TCR came from a woman between 18 and 29 years old with acute COVID-19.

In nucleotides, the CDR3 is TGTGCCACCTCTCCCGGGATCTCCCAGTTCTTC. This encodes CATSPGISQFF. This chain connects TRBV24-1 to TRBJ2-1, with D possibly matching TRBD2 (5 bases). The germline V gene has CDR1 KGHDR and CDR2 SFDVKD. Trimming removed 9 bases at V and 13 bases at J, with 15 bases between. This CDR3 comprises 11 residues.